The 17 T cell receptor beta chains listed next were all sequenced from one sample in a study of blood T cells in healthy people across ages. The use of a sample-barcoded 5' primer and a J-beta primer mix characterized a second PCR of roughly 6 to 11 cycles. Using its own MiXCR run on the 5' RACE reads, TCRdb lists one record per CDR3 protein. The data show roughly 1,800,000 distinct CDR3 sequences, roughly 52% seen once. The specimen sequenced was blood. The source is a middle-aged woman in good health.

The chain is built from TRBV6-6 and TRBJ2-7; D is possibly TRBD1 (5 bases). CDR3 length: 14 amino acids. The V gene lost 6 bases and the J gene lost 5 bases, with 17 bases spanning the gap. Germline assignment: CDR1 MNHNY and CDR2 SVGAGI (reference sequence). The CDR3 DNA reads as TGTGCCAGCAGACCACTCCAGGGTGGCGACGAGCAGTACTTC. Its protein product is CASRPLQGGDEQYF.

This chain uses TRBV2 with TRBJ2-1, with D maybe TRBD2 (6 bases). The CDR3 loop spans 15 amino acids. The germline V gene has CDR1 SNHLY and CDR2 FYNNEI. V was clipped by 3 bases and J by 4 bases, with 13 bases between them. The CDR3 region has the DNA TGTGCCAGCAGTGATAGGGCAGGAGGGTACAATGAGCAGTTCTTC. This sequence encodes CASSDRAGGYNEQFF.

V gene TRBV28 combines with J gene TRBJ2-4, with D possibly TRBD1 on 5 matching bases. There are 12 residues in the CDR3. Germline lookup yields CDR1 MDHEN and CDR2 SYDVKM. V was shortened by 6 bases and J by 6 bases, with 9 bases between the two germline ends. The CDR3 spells CASSAQGNIQYF. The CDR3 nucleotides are TGTGCCAGCAGCGCCCAGGGAAACATTCAGTACTTC.

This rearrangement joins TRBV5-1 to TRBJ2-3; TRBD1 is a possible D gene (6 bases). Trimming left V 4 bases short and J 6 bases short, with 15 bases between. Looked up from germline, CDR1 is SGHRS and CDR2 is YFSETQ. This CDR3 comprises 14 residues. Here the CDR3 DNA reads TGCGCCAGCAGCCCGGACAGCGGAAGGGATACGCAGTATTTT. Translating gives CASSPDSGRDTQYF.

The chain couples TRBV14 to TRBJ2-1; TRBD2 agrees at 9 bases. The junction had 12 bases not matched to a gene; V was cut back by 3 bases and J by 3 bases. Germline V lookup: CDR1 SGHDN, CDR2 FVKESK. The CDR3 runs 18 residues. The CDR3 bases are TGTGCCAGCAGCCACCTAAGGGGCGGGGGGGGCCTCTACAATGAGCAGTTCTTC. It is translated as CASSHLRGGGGLYNEQFF.

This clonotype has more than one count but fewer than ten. CDR3 protein: CASSYRGQGVETQYF. CDR3 nucleotide sequence: TGTGCCAGCAGCTACAGGGGACAGGGGGTTGAGACCCAGTACTTC. This rearrangement joins TRBV7-9 to TRBJ2-5; 11 nucleotides agree with TRBD1. Germline CDR1 and CDR2: SEHNR and FQNEAQ (reference sequence). V lost 4 bases and J lost 5; bases outside the gene matches: 6. The CDR3 covers 15 residues.

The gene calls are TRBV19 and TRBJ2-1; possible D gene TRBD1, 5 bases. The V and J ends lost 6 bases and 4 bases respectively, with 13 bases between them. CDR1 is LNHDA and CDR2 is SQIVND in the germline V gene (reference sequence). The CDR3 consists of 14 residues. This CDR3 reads CASRDTRPYNEQFF. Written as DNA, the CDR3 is TGTGCCAGTAGGGACACGCGTCCGTACAATGAGCAGTTCTTC.

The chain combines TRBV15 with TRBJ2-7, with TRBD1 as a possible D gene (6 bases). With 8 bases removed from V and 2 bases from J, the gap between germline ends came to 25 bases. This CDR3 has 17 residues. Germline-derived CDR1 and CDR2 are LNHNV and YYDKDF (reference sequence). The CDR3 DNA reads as TGTGCCACCTGCGACCCATTCCGGGACACCCGACCCTACGAGCAGTACTTC. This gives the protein CATCDPFRDTRPYEQYF.

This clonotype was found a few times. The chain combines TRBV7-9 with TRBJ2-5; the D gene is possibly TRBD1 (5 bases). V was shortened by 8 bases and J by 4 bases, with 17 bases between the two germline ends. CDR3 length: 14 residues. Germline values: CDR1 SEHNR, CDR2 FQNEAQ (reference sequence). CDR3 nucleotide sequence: TGTGCCAGCGAGCTTCGTGGGGCAGGAGAGACCCAGTACTTC. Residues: CASELRGAGETQYF.

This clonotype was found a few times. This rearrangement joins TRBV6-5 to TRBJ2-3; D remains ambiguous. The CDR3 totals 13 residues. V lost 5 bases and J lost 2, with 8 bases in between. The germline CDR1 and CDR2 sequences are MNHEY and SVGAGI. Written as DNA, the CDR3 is TGTGCCAGCAGTAGACAATACACAGATACGCAGTATTTT. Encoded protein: CASSRQYTDTQYF.

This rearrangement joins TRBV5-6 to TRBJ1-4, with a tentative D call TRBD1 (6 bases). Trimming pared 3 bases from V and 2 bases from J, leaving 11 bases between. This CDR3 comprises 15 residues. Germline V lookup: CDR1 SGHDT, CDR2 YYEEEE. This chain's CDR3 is CASSSVQGTNEKLFF. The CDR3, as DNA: TGTGCCAGCAGCTCCGTACAGGGTACTAATGAAAAACTGTTTTTT.

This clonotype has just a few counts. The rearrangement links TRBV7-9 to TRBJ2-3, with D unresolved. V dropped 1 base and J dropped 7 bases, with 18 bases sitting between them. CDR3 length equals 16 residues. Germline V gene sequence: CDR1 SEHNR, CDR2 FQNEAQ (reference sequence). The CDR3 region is CASSLGGRNSQNTQYF. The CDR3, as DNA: TGTGCCAGCAGCTTAGGGGGTAGGAACTCACAAAATACGCAGTATTTT.

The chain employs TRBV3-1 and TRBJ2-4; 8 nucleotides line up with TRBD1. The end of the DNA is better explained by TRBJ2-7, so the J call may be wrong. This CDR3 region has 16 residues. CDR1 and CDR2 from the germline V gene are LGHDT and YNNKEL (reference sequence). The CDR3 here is CASSQDRDRGFGEQYF. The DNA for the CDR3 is TGTGCCAGCAGCCAAGACAGAGACAGGGGATTCGGCGAGCAGTACTTC.

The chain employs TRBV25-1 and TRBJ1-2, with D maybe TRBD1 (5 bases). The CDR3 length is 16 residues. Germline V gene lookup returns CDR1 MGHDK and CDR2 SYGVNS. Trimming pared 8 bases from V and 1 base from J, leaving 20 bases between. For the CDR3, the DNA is TGTGCCAGCCAAGAAAACCCGACAGTACTTAACTATGGCTACACCTTC. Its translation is CASQENPTVLNYGYTF.

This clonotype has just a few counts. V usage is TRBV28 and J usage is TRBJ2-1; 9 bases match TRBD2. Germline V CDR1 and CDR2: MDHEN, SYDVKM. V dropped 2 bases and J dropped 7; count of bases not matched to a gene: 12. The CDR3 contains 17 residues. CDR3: CASSLIQAGGAWNEQFF. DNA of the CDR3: TGTGCCAGCAGTTTAATCCAGGCGGGGGGGGCTTGGAATGAGCAGTTCTTC.

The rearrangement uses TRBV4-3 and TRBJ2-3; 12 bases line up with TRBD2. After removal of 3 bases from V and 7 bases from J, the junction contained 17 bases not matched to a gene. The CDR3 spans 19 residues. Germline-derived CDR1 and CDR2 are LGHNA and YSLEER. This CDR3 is CASSQGASSGGAFLYTQYF. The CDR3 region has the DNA TGCGCCAGCAGCCAGGGGGCTTCTAGCGGGGGGGCTTTCTTATATACGCAGTATTTT.

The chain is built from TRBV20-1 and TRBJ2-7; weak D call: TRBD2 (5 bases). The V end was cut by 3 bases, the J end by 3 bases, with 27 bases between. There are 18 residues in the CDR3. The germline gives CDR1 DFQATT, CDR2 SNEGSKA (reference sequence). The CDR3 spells CSASGSLGAAWNRYEQYF. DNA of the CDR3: TGCAGTGCTAGCGGATCCCTGGGAGCGGCATGGAATCGCTACGAGCAGTACTTC.